One TCR beta chain is described in this entry. The source of the sample is a study of T cell changes during pregnancy in multiple sclerosis. Some clones are missing from TCRdb's copy, which holds only in-frame ones; the method was immunoSEQ multiplex PCR. The repertoire consists of approximately 82,000 clones, with under 95% occurring once and the leading ten covering 0.4% to 0.6%. The sequence was collected from a female donor with multiple sclerosis, enrolled in a pregnancy study. The specimen was CD4+ T cells from peripheral blood mononuclear cells, collected in the second trimester of pregnancy.

CDR3 region: CASRGGQGALGDEQFF. CDR3 in DNA: TGTGCCAGCAGGGGGGGACAGGGGGCGCTGGGTGATGAGCAGTTCTTC. J is TRBJ2-1 and V is TRBV9; 12 positions match TRBD1. The CDR3 is 16 amino acids. J lost 8 bases, V lost 5 bases, and 11 bases had no gene match. CDR1 is SGDLS, CDR2 YYNGEE, per germline.